This entry is about one T cell receptor beta chain. This record belongs to a study of blood T cell repertoires in COVID-19. Study background: Researchers got acute and convalescent COVID-19 samples from the United States, Italy and Spain.

In germline, CDR1 is MNHNS, CDR2 SASEGT. The CDR3 is made up of 16 amino acids. Trimming removed 2 bases from V and 3 bases from J, with 15 bases in between. Clones were sequenced by immunoSEQ multiplex PCR, and TCRdb holds only the in-frame ones, with some missing. The table shows about 200,000 clones, with roughly nine tenths occurring only once. This rearrangement joins TRBV6-1 to TRBJ2-3; D ambiguous. The receptor's source is a woman between 50 and 59 years old with acute or convalescent COVID-19. Sequences were obtained from peripheral blood. DNA of the CDR3: TGTGCCAGCAGTGAACGCTCGGCAGGTCCTACAGATACGCAGTATTTT. This sequence encodes CASSERSAGPTDTQYF.